The 16 T cell receptor beta chains in this list originate from one sample, sequenced in a study of T cells in localized non-small cell lung cancer. Measured with immunoSEQ multiplex PCR; TCRdb has only the in-frame clones, and not every one. This table has about 1,900 clones, 20% to 25% appearing once. Sequenced here: lung tumor tissue, sampled before any cancer treatment. These receptors came from a male donor older than 55 with stage II lung adenocarcinoma.

This clone was detected a few times. The V and J genes are TRBV11-3 and TRBJ1-1; D call uncertain. The CDR3 contains 15 residues. Per germline, CDR1 SGHNT and CDR2 YENEEA. Trimming took off 4 bases at V and 3 bases at J, with 15 bases between the two ends. The CDR3 reads CASSSHLGSDTEAFF. The DNA for the CDR3 is TGTGCCAGCAGCTCACATTTAGGGTCGGACACTGAAGCTTTCTTT. Supplemented by reference TRBV11-3 and TRBJ1-1, the full variable domain reads EAGVVQSPRYKIIEKKQPVAFWCNPISGHNTLYWYLQNLGQGPELLIRYENEEAVDDSQLPKDRFSAERLKGVDSTLKIQPAELGDSAVYLCASSSHLGSDTEAFFGQGTRLTVV.

V gene TRBV28 combines with J gene TRBJ1-3; D is unclear. CDR3 length equals 16 residues. Looked up from germline, CDR1 is MDHEN and CDR2 is SYDVKM. The V end was cut by 5 bases, the J end by 4 bases, with 18 bases between. CDR3 amino acids: CASSPPPGVPGNTIYF. The CDR3 coding sequence is TGTGCCAGCAGTCCACCCCCTGGAGTTCCCGGAAACACCATATATTTT.

This clone is deemed medium-sized (0.01 to 0.1%). The chain employs TRBV11-3 and TRBJ2-2, with 8 bases aligning to TRBD1. Germline V gene sequence: CDR1 SGHNT, CDR2 YENEEA. After removal of 4 bases from V and 1 base from J, the junction contained 5 bases not matched to a gene. The CDR3 has 16 amino acids. The CDR3 region is CASSYTGTGNTGELFF. In DNA form, the CDR3 reads TGTGCCAGCAGCTATACCGGGACAGGGAACACCGGGGAGCTGTTTTTT.

This clone was recorded a few times. This rearrangement joins TRBV11-3 to TRBJ2-7, with TRBD2 as a possible D gene (5 bases). Germline-derived CDR1 and CDR2 are SGHNT and YENEEA. The V end was cut by 5 bases, the J end by 2 bases, with 13 bases between. This CDR3 has 14 residues. The CDR3 sequence: CASSPRDWTYEQYF. In DNA, the CDR3 is TGTGCCAGCAGCCCCCGGGATTGGACCTACGAGCAGTACTTC.

This rearrangement joins TRBV19 to TRBJ1-3; D perhaps matches TRBD1 (5 bases). This CDR3 has 15 residues. Trimming removed 10 bases from V and 0 bases from J, with 16 bases in between. Germline V gene lookup returns CDR1 LNHDA and CDR2 SQIVND (reference sequence). The CDR3 DNA sequence: TGTGCCACCTTGACAGATTACTACTCTGGAAACACCATATATTTT. Its translation is CATLTDYYSGNTIYF.

This rearrangement joins TRBV6-8 to TRBJ2-3; D possibly matches TRBD1 or TRBD2 (5 bases each). Per the germline V gene, CDR1 is MNHGY and CDR2 is SAAAGT. V was pared by 3 bases and J by 0 bases, with 10 bases between. The CDR3 loop spans 15 amino acids. CDR3 sequence (DNA): TGTGCCAGCAGTTATAATGGGGACAGCACAGATACGCAGTATTTT. It specifies CASSYNGDSTDTQYF.

The chain uses TRBV11-3 and TRBJ1-2, with D unclear. V lost 5 bases and J 3 bases, leaving 16 bases between the germline ends. The CDR3 has 15 residues. Looked up from germline, CDR1 is SGHNT and CDR2 is YENEEA. CDR3 nucleotide sequence: TGTGCCAGCAGCACAGTGTTAGGTACCTACTATGGCTACACCTTC. It codes for CASSTVLGTYYGYTF.

This clone was found a few times. V gene TRBV6-8 combines with J gene TRBJ2-7; D remains unclear. Germline lookup yields CDR1 MNHGY and CDR2 SAAAGT. The CDR3 totals 14 residues. V was trimmed by 6 bases and J by 0 bases, leaving 12 bases between them. The CDR3 sequence is CASSLHFSSYEQYF. As DNA, the CDR3 is TGTGCCAGCAGCTTACACTTCAGCTCCTACGAGCAGTACTTC.

The V and J genes are TRBV9 and TRBJ2-7; 9 nucleotides line up with TRBD1. V trimming: 0 bases; J trimming: 2 bases; junction bases outside the gene matches: 6. The CDR3 has 16 amino acids. Germline V gene data show CDR1 as SGDLS and CDR2 as YYNGEE. The CDR3 DNA reads TGTGCCAGCAGCGTAGAGCCGGGACAGGGTACCTACGAGCAGTACTTC. Protein: CASSVEPGQGTYEQYF.

Judged by abundance, this clone is medium-sized. V usage is TRBV11-3 and J usage is TRBJ2-3; 9 nucleotides line up with TRBD2. Germline V lookup: CDR1 SGHNT, CDR2 YENEEA. V gave up 5 bases and J gave up 5 bases; unmatched junction bases: 11. The CDR3 has 16 amino acids. CDR3 bases: TGTGCCAGCAGCCCCCAACCGGGACTAGCTAAAGATACGCAGTATTTT. This gives the protein CASSPQPGLAKDTQYF.

This clone came up a few times. The V and J genes are TRBV18 and TRBJ1-1, with TRBD1 identical over 10 bases. V lost 2 bases, J lost 0 bases, and 3 bases stayed unmatched. The CDR3 totals 16 residues. CDR1 and CDR2 (germline): KGHSH, LQKENI. The CDR3: CASSPRTGGMNTEAFF. The DNA for the CDR3 is TGTGCCAGCTCACCAAGGACAGGGGGTATGAACACTGAAGCTTTCTTT.

This clone has a handful of counts. This chain connects TRBV11-3 to TRBJ2-7, with D possibly being TRBD1 (6 bases). Per the germline V gene, CDR1 is SGHNT and CDR2 is YENEEA. Deletions cut 0 bases from V and 0 bases from J, with 9 bases between. This CDR3 spans 15 amino acids. The CDR3 DNA is TGTGCCAGCAGCTTAGATCTGGACAGCTCCTACGAGCAGTACTTC. Its protein product is CASSLDLDSSYEQYF.

V gene TRBV11-3 combines with J gene TRBJ2-1, with D perhaps matching TRBD2 (5 bases). This CDR3 spans 15 amino acids. Trimming cost V 5 bases and J 7 bases, with 18 bases left between them. The germline V gene encodes CDR1 SGHNT and CDR2 YENEEA. The DNA of the CDR3 is TGTGCCAGCAGCCTCGGGGTCTCCCGTGGAAATGAGCAGTTCTTC. Amino acids: CASSLGVSRGNEQFF.

This clone was detected only a few times. The chain combines TRBV11-3 with TRBJ2-5; 7 bases agree with TRBD1. J was trimmed by 3 bases and V by 5 bases; bases with no gene match: 9. The CDR3 is 15 residues long. The germline V gene has CDR1 SGHNT and CDR2 YENEEA. This CDR3 is CASSPGTAAEETQYF. CDR3 DNA sequence: TGTGCCAGCAGCCCCGGGACAGCAGCCGAAGAGACCCAGTACTTC.

J is TRBJ1-5 and V is TRBV19, with D perhaps TRBD1 (6 bases). Looked up from germline, CDR1 is LNHDA and CDR2 is SQIVND (reference sequence). V lost 7 bases, J lost 2 bases, and 12 bases lay in between. This CDR3 comprises 14 residues. The CDR3 region has the DNA TGTGCCAGTATTGGGGGCCCTGGCAATCAGCCCCAGCATTTT. This encodes CASIGGPGNQPQHF.

V and J are TRBV5-1 and TRBJ2-4; D is ambiguous. The CDR3 runs to 17 residues. Germline V CDR1 and CDR2: SGHRS, YFSETQ. V lost 4 bases and J lost 1, with 18 bases in between. DNA of the CDR3: TGCGCCAGCAGCACGTCGACCCCCTCCCTGGCCAAAAACATTCAGTACTTC. This encodes CASSTSTPSLAKNIQYF.